What follows are 18 T cell receptor beta chains derived from one specimen sequenced in a study of control samples from healthy donors and cancer patients (dated by TCRdb to 2020 to 2021). To prepare the library, the immunoSEQ multiplex PCR assay was applied. The immuneACCESS repertoire file appears here via TCRdb, limited to in-frame rearrangements. These files lack a portion of the clones; in checked studies, under half of the deficit traces to unresolved V genes, and the cause of the others is not known. This sample lists 60,000 to 75,000 clones; 75% to 85% were detected once. The ten largest account for about a sixth of the sample. The specimen sequenced was blood. The receptors originated from a man between 60 and 75 years old in good health.

A single count supports this clone. This rearrangement joins TRBV7-2 to TRBJ2-5, with 9 bases aligning to TRBD2. The CDR3 is made up of 13 amino acids. Germline CDR1 reads SGHTA; CDR2 reads FQGNSA. The V gene end was trimmed by 6 bases and the J gene end by 6 bases; junction bases not matched to a gene: 5. CDR3 nucleotide sequence: TGTGCCAGCAGTGGGACTAGCAAGCAGACCCAGTACTTC. This gives the protein CASSGTSKQTQYF.

There are a few counts of this clone. This chain joins TRBV4-1 and TRBJ2-2; the D gene is possibly TRBD2 (6 bases). Germline V CDR1 and CDR2: MGHRA, YSYEKL. The CDR3 sequence is 16 residues long. V was clipped by 1 base and J by 1 base, with 10 bases between them. CDR3 in amino acids: CASSQGPGGNTGELFF. As DNA, the CDR3 is TGCGCCAGCAGCCAAGGGCCCGGGGGGAACACCGGGGAGCTGTTTTTT.

CDR3 in amino acids: CASSERAKWRYEQYF. CDR3 in DNA: TGTGCCAGCAGCGAACGGGCAAAGTGGCGCTACGAGCAGTACTTC. The chain uses TRBV14 and TRBJ2-7; no firm D call. Germline CDR1 and CDR2: SGHDN and FVKESK. V was trimmed by 5 bases and J by 3 bases, leaving 17 bases between them. CDR3 length equals 15 residues.

This clone showed up just a few times. The chain links TRBV4-2 to TRBJ1-5, with a weak D call TRBD1 (6 bases). This CDR3 is built from 17 residues. Germline V gene lookup returns CDR1 LGHNA and CDR2 YNFKEQ. Trimming pared 0 bases from V and 3 bases from J, leaving 15 bases between. CDR3 in amino acids: CASSQDRGGVDNQPQHF. The CDR3 DNA reads as TGTGCCAGCAGCCAAGATAGGGGGGGGGTTGACAATCAGCCCCAGCATTTT.

This clone came up once. The chain recombines TRBV7-2 with TRBJ1-6; D call uncertain. The CDR3 runs to 15 residues. Germline CDR1 reads SGHTA; CDR2 reads FQGNSA. The V end lost 5 bases, the J end lost 9 bases, and 17 bases lay between the germline ends. The chain's CDR3 is CASSKTQPPGSPLHF. The DNA of the CDR3 is TGTGCCAGCAGCAAGACGCAACCTCCGGGTTCACCCCTCCACTTT.

V usage is TRBV7-9 and J usage is TRBJ2-1, with D perhaps assigned TRBD1 or TRBD2 (5 bases each). The ends were cut back, 1 base at V and 8 bases at J, with 18 bases in the middle. CDR1 is SEHNR and CDR2 is FQNEAQ in the germline V gene (reference sequence). There are 16 residues in the CDR3. The CDR3 DNA follows: TGTGCCAGCAGCTTAGTGTTCAGGGACCCCGGGGATGAGCAGTTCTTC. It translates to CASSLVFRDPGDEQFF.

The chain is built from TRBV28 and TRBJ1-1; 12 bases are a match to TRBD1. Germline trimming cut 5 bases from V and 7 bases from J; bases unmatched to any gene: 8. Germline V lookup: CDR1 MDHEN, CDR2 SYDVKM. The CDR3 has 15 amino acids. CDR3 nucleotide sequence: TGTGCCAGCAGTACCTCGGGACAGGGGGCGGATGAAGCTTTCTTT. Translated: CASSTSGQGADEAFF.

V usage is TRBV6-5 and J usage is TRBJ2-2; tentative D call: TRBD2 (6 bases). V lost 4 bases and J 2 bases, leaving 14 bases between the germline ends. Germline V gene data show CDR1 as MNHEY and CDR2 as SVGAGI. This CDR3 contains 16 residues. CDR3 bases: TGTGCCAGCAGTTCGTTGGGCGCGGGAAACACCGGGGAGCTGTTTTTT. Its translation is CASSSLGAGNTGELFF.

This rearrangement joins TRBV5-1 to TRBJ2-3, with 16 positions matching TRBD2. The CDR3 covers 17 residues. After removal of 3 bases from V and 3 bases from J, the junction contained 4 bases not matched to a gene. Looked up from germline, CDR1 is SGHRS and CDR2 is YFSETQ. The CDR3 loop is CASSWGLAGGLTDTQYF. CDR3 bases: TGCGCCAGCAGCTGGGGACTAGCGGGAGGGCTAACAGATACGCAGTATTTT.

The chain has TRBV18 and TRBJ2-7; 7 positions match TRBD2. The CDR3 runs to 17 residues. V lost 6 bases, J lost 5 bases, and 19 bases stayed unmatched. Germline values: CDR1 KGHSH, CDR2 LQKENI. In nucleotides, the CDR3 is TGTGCCAGCTCCCTATCGGTATATCCGACGGGGGGTGACGAGCAGTACTTC. Its protein product is CASSLSVYPTGGDEQYF. Complete variable domain (other parts from reference TRBV18 and TRBJ2-7): NAGVMQNPRHLVRRRGQEARLRCSPMKGHSHVYWYRQLPEEGLKFMVYLQKENIIDESGMPKERFSAEFPKEGPSILRIQQVVRGDSAAYFCASSLSVYPTGGDEQYFGPGTRLTVT.

The rearrangement uses TRBV6-5 and TRBJ2-1; perhaps TRBD1 as D (6 bases). CDR3 length equals 12 residues. The V end lost 5 bases, the J end lost 8 bases, and 10 bases lay between the germline ends. Germline loops: CDR1 MNHEY, CDR2 SVGAGI. CDR3 nucleotide sequence: TGTGCCAGCAGTAACAGGGCTTATGAGCAGTTCTTC. Protein product: CASSNRAYEQFF.

V usage is TRBV20-1 and J usage is TRBJ1-5; D is unclear. The CDR3 spans 8 residues. V was shortened by 6 bases and J by 10 bases, with 4 bases between the two germline ends. The germline CDR1 and CDR2 sequences are DFQATT and SNEGSKA (reference sequence). In DNA, the CDR3 is TGCAGTGCCCACCCCCAGCATTTT. It is translated as CSAHPQHF.

A single count supports this clone. The rearrangement joins TRBV7-3 to TRBJ2-1, with a possible D match to TRBD2 (5 bases). Germline V gene lookup returns CDR1 SGHTA and CDR2 FQGTGA. V was pared by 1 base and J by 16 bases, with 20 bases between. The CDR3 runs to 14 residues. As DNA, the CDR3 is TGTGCCAGCAGCTTAAATAGAGGGCAGACGAGGCAATTCTTC. It yields the protein CASSLNRGQTRQFF.

This clone was picked up a small number of times. The rearrangement links TRBV2 to TRBJ1-1; 9 positions agree with TRBD1. The J segment lost 2 bases and the V segment lost 6 bases, leaving 10 bases of the junction unmatched. This CDR3 is built from 16 residues. The germline CDR1 and CDR2 sequences are SNHLY and FYNNEI. The CDR3 sequence: CASRRDRAGRNTEAFF. The CDR3 bases are TGTGCCAGCAGGCGGGACAGGGCTGGTAGAAACACTGAAGCTTTCTTT. Drawing the rest from reference TRBV2 and TRBJ1-1, the complete variable domain is EPEVTQTPSHQVTQMGQEVILRCVPISNHLYFYWYRQILGQKVEFLVSFYNNEISEKSEIFDDQFSVERPDGSNFTLKIRSTKLEDSAMYFCASRRDRAGRNTEAFFGQGTRLTVV.

This rearrangement joins TRBV7-6 to TRBJ1-5; 8 bases align to TRBD1. The CDR3 has 14 amino acids. Germline CDR1 SGHVS, CDR2 FNYEAQ. Trimming at V came to 5 bases and at J to 6 bases, leaving 6 bases not matched to a gene. The CDR3 here is CASSPGQGGQPQHF. The CDR3 coding sequence is TGTGCCAGCAGCCCTGGACAGGGTGGTCAGCCCCAGCATTTT.

In this sample, this clone turned up a few times. The CDR3 is CASSMEFEAFF. The CDR3 DNA is TGTGCCAGCAGTATGGAGTTTGAAGCTTTCTTT. The V and J genes are TRBV6-2 or TRBV6-3 and TRBJ1-1; no firm D call. Germline CDR1 and CDR2: MNHEY and SVGEGT. CDR3 length: 11 residues. Trimming removed 5 bases from V and 7 bases from J, with 8 bases in between.

V usage is TRBV29-1 and J usage is TRBJ2-5; weak D call: TRBD2 (5 bases). This CDR3 spans 16 amino acids. Per the germline V gene, CDR1 is SQVTM and CDR2 is ANQGSEA. Trimming stripped 1 base from V and 2 bases from J, with 17 bases between. The CDR3 loop is CSVEGVTEGEQETQYF. CDR3 coding DNA: TGCAGCGTTGAAGGGGTAACTGAGGGAGAACAAGAGACCCAGTACTTC.

The chain is built from TRBV14 and TRBJ1-1; 8 nucleotides match TRBD1. The junction had 3 bases not matched to a gene; V was cut back by 2 bases and J by 4 bases. The CDR3 has 14 amino acids. CDR1 is SGHDN, CDR2 FVKESK, per germline. The CDR3 sequence is CASSQNRGVTEAFF. CDR3 nucleotide sequence: TGTGCCAGCAGCCAAAACAGGGGGGTCACTGAAGCTTTCTTT.